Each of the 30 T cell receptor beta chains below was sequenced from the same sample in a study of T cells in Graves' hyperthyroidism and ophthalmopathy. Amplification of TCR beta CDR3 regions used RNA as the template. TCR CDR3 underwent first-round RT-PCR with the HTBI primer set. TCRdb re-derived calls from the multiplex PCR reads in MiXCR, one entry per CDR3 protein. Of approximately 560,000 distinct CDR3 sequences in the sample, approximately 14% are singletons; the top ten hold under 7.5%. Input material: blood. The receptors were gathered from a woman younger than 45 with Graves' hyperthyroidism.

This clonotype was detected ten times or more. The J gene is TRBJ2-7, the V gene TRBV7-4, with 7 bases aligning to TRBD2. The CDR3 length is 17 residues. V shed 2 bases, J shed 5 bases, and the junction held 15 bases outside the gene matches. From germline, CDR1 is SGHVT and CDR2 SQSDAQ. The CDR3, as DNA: TGTGCCAGCAGCTTACCGGTTTGTGCGGGAGAGTCCCACGAGCAGTACTTC. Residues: CASSLPVCAGESHEQYF. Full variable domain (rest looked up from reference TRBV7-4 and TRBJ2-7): GAGVSQSPRYKVAKRGRDVALRCDSISGHVTLYWYRQTLGQGSEVLTYSQSDAQRDKSGRPSGRFSAERPERSVSTLKIQRTEQGDSAVYLCASSLPVCAGESHEQYFGPGTRLTVT.

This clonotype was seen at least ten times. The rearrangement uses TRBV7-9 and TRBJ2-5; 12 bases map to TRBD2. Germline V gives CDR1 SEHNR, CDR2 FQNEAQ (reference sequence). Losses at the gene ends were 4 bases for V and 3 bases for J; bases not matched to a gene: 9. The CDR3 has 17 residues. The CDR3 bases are TGTGCCAGCAGCTCAGGCCTGCGACTAGCGGGAGAAGAGACCCAGTACTTC. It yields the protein CASSSGLRLAGEETQYF.

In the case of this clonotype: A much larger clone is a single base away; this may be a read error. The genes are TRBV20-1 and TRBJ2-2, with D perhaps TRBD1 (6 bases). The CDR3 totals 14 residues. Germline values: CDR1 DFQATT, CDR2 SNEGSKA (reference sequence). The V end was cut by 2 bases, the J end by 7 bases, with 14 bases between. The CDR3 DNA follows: TGCAGTGCTAGAAGGGGGAGAGGATACGGGGAGCTGTTTTTT. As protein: CSARRGRGYGELFF.

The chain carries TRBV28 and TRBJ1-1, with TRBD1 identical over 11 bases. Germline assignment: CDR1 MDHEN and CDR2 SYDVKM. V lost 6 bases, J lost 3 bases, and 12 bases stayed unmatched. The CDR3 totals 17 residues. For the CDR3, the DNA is TGTGCCAGCAGCCAAGGACAGGGGGCCTGGAGGGACACTGAAGCTTTCTTT. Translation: CASSQGQGAWRDTEAFF.

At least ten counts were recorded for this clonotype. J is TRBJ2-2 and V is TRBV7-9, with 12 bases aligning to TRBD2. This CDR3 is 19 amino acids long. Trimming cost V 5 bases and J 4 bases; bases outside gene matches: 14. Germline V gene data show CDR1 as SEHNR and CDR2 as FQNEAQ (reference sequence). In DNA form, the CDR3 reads TGTGCCAGCAGCCCGGCAAACTTACGACTAGCGGGAGTCACCGGGGAGCTGTTTTTT. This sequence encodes CASSPANLRLAGVTGELFF.

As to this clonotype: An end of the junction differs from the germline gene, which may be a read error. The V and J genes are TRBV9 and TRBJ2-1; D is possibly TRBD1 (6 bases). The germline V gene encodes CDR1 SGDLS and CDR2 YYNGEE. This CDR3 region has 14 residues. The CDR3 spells CTSSPGHRNNEQFF. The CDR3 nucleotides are TGTACCAGCAGCCCGGGACACCGAAACAATGAGCAGTTCTTC.

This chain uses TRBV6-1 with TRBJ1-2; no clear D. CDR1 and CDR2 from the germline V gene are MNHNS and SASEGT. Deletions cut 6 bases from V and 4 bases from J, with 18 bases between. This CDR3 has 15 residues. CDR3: CASRDRTQILYGYTF. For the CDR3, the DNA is TGTGCCAGCAGAGACCGCACACAGATCCTCTATGGCTACACCTTC.

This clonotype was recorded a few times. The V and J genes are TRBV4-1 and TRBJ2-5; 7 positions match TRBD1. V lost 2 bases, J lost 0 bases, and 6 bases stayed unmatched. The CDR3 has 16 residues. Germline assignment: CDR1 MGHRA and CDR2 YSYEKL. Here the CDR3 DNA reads TGCGCCAGCAGCCAACCGAAGGGGACAGACCAAGAGACCCAGTACTTC. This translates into CASSQPKGTDQETQYF.

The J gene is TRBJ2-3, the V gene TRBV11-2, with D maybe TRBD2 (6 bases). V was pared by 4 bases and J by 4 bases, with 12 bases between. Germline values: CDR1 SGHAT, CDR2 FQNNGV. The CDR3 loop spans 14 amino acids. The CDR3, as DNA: TGTGCCAGCAGCTGGAGACTAGTTCCAGATACGCAGTATTTT. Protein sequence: CASSWRLVPDTQYF.

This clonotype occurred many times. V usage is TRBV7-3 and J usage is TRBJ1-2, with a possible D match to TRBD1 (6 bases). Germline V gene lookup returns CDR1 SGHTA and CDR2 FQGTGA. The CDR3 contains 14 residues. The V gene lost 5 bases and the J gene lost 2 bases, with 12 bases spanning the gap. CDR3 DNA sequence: TGTGCCAGCAGCCAAATTGACAGGAACTATGGCTACACCTTC. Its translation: CASSQIDRNYGYTF.

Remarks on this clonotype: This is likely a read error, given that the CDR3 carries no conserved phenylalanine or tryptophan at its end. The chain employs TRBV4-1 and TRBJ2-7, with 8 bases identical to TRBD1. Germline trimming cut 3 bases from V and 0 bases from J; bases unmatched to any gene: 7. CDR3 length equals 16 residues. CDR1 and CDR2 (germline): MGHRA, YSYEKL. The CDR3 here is CASSQRQGRPSYEQYL. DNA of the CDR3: TGCGCCAGCAGCCAGCGACAGGGGAGGCCCTCCTACGAGCAGTACCTC.

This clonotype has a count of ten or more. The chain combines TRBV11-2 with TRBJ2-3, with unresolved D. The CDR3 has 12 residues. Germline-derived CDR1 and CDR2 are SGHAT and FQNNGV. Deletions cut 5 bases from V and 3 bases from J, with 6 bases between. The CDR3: CASSPATDTQYF. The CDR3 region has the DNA TGTGCCAGCAGCCCCGCTACAGATACGCAGTATTTT.

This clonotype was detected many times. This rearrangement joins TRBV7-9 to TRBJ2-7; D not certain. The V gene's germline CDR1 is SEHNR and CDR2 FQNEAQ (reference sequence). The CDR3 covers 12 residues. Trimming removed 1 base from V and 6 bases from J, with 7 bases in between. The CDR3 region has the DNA TGTGCCAGCAGCTTAGTCGGTCTCGAGCAGTACTTC. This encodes CASSLVGLEQYF.

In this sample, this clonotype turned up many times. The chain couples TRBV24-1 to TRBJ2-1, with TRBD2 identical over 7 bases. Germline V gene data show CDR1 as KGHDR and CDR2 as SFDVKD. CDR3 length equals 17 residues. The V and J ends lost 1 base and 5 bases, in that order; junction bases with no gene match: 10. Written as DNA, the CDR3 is TGTGCCACCAGTGATTTTGGGGGGGTAGGGTTCGACAATGAGCAGTTCTTC. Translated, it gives CATSDFGGVGFDNEQFF.

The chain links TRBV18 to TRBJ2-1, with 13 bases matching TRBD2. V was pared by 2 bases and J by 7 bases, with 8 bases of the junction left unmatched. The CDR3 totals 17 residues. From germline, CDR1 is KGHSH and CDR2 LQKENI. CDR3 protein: CASSPESGTSGTNEQFF. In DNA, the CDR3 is TGTGCCAGCTCACCAGAATCAGGGACTAGCGGGACAAATGAGCAGTTCTTC.

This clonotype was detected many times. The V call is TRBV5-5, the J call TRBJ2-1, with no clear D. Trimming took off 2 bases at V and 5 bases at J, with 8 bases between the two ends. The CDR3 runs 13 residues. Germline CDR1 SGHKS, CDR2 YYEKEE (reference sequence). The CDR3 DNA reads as TGTGCCAGCAGCTTCCTAGTCGACAATGAGCAGTTCTTC. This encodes CASSFLVDNEQFF.

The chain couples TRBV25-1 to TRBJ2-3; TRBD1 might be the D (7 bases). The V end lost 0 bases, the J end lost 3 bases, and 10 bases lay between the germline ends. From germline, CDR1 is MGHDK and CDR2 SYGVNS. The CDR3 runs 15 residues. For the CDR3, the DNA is TGTGCCAGCAGTGAATACAGGGGGGATACAGATACGCAGTATTTT. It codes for CASSEYRGDTDTQYF.

CDR3 residues: CSARVSGSLETQYF. The CDR3 nucleotides are TGCAGTGCTAGAGTTAGCGGGAGTTTAGAGACCCAGTACTTC. This chain uses TRBV20-1 with TRBJ2-5, with 9 bases identical to TRBD2. Germline V gives CDR1 DFQATT, CDR2 SNEGSKA (reference sequence). V lost 1 base, J lost 4 bases, and 4 bases stayed unmatched. This CDR3 has 14 residues.

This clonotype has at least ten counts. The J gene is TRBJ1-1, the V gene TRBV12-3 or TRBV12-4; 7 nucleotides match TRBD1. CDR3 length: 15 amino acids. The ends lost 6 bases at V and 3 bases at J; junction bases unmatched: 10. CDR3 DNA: TGTGCCAGCAGCCCGAACAGGGGTGGGGACACTGAAGCTTTCTTT. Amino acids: CASSPNRGGDTEAFF.

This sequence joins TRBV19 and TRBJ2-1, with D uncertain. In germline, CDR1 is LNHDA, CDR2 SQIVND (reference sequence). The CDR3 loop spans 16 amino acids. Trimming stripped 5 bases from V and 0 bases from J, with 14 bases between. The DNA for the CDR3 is TGTGCCAGTAGTCCCTTATCCTCGAGCTCCTACAATGAGCAGTTCTTC. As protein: CASSPLSSSSYNEQFF.

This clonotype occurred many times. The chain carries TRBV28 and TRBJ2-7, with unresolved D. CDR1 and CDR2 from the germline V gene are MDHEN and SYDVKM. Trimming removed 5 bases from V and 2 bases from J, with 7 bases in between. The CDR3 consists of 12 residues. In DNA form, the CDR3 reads TGTGCCAGCAGTGCCTCTACCTACGAGCAGTACTTC. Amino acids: CASSASTYEQYF.

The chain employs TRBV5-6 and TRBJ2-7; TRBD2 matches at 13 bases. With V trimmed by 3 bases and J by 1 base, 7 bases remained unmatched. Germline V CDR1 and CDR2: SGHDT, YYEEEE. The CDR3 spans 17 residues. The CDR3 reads CASSSSMTSGRSYEQYF. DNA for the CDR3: TGTGCCAGCAGCTCAAGTATGACTAGCGGGAGGTCCTACGAGCAGTACTTC.

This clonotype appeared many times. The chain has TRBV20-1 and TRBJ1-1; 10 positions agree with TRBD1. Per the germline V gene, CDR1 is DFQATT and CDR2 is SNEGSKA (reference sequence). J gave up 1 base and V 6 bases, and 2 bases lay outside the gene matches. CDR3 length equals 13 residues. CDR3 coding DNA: TGCAGTGCCAGGACAGGGGGGAACACTGAAGCTTTCTTT. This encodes CSARTGGNTEAFF.

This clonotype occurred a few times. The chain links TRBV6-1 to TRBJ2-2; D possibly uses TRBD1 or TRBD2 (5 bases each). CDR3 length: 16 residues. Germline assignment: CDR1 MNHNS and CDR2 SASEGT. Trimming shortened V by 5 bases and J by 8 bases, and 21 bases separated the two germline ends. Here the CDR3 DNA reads TGTGCCAGCAGTTGGGACGGCTCAGTAACGGGGGGGGAGCTGTTTTTT. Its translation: CASSWDGSVTGGELFF.

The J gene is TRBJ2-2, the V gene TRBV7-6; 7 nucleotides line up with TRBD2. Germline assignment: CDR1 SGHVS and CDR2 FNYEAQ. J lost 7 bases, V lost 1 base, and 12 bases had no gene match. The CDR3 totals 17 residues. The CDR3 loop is CASSLVVAGVLLGELFF. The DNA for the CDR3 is TGTGCCAGCAGCTTAGTTGTTGCGGGAGTCTTGCTCGGGGAGCTGTTTTTT.

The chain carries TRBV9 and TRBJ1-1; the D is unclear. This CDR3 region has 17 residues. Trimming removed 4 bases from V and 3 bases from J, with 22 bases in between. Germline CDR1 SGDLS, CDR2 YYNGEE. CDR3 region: CASSPIGGITLDTEAFF. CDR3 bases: TGTGCCAGCAGCCCCATCGGAGGAATCACTCTCGACACTGAAGCTTTCTTT.

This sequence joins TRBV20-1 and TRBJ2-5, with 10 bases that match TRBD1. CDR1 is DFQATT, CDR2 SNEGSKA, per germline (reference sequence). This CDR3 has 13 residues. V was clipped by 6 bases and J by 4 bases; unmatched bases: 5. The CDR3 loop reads CSAATGGGETQYF. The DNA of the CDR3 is TGCAGTGCAGCGACAGGGGGCGGAGAGACCCAGTACTTC.

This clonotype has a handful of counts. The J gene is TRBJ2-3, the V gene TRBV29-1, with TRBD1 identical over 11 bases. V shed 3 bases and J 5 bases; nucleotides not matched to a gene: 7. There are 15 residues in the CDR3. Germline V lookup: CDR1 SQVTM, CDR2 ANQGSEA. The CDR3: CSVELDRGRQDTQYF. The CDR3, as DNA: TGCAGCGTTGAGTTGGACAGGGGGCGGCAAGATACGCAGTATTTT.

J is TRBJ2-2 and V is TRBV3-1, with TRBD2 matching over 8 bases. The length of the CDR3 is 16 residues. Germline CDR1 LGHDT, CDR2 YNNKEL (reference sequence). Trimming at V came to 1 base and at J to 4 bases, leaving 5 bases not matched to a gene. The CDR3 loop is CASSQAGGVRTGELFF. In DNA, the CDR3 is TGTGCCAGCAGCCAAGCGGGAGGGGTTCGCACCGGGGAGCTGTTTTTT.

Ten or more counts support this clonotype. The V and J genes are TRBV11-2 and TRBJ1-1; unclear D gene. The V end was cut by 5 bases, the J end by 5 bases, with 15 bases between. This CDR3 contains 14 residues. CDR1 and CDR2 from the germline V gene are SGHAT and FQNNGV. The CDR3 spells CASSAGPTGTEAFF. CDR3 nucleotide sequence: TGTGCCAGCAGCGCCGGGCCGACGGGGACTGAAGCTTTCTTT.